The next 32 T cell receptor beta chains were all read from a single sample in a study of CDR3 diversity in severe acne. TCRdb ran MiXCR on the PCR reads and lists one entry per CDR3 protein. Here the sample spans almost 85,000 distinct CDR3 sequences, 51% being singletons. The sequencing sample was made of blood. Source of these receptors: a male donor in good health, without acne.

Note on this clonotype: Sequence at one end of the junction differs from germline and may be a read error. The rearrangement links TRBV24-1 to TRBJ2-1; 11 bases agree with TRBD2. The CDR3 sequence is 18 residues long. Germline lookup yields CDR1 KGHDR and CDR2 SFDVKD. Here the CDR3 reads CATSALLAGGLNYNEQFF. In DNA, the CDR3 is TGTGCCACCAGTGCTTTGCTAGCGGGGGGACTAAACTACAATGAGCAGTTCTTC.

This clonotype turned up a few times. The rearrangement links TRBV7-9 to TRBJ1-6; no definite D call. This CDR3 contains 14 residues. The V end was cut by 1 base, the J end by 10 bases, with 11 bases between. Germline lookup yields CDR1 SEHNR and CDR2 FQNEAQ (reference sequence). The CDR3 nucleotides read TGTGCCAGCAGCTTAGACACCCACGAGTCACCCCTCCACTTT. Translating it yields CASSLDTHESPLHF.

This clonotype is labeled medium-sized. The chain employs TRBV24-1 and TRBJ2-1; 12 positions agree with TRBD2. The CDR3 totals 15 residues. V trimming: 4 bases; J trimming: 3 bases; junction bases outside the gene matches: 0. Germline V lookup: CDR1 KGHDR, CDR2 SFDVKD. CDR3 DNA sequence: TGTGCCACCAGTGAGGGACTAGCGGGCTACAATGAGCAGTTCTTC. Protein product: CATSEGLAGYNEQFF.

In the case of this clonotype: A read error is possible here, since a much larger clone lies one base away. This rearrangement joins TRBV7-6 to TRBJ2-5; 9 nucleotides agree with TRBD2. The CDR3 runs to 14 residues. CDR1 and CDR2 from the germline V gene are SGHVS and FNYEAQ. CDR3 nucleotides: TGTGCCGGCAGCTTAGCGGGGGACCAAGAGACCCAGTACTTC. It codes for CAGSLAGDQETQYF.

This clonotype was seen ten or more times. CDR3 DNA: TGTGCCAGCAGCCAACAAGGGGTGGTCTATGGCTACACCTTC. This gives the protein CASSQQGVVYGYTF. The V call is TRBV3-1, the J call TRBJ1-2; tentative D call: TRBD1 (5 bases). The V and J ends lost 2 bases and 4 bases respectively, with 11 bases between them. The CDR3 is 14 amino acids. Germline V CDR1 and CDR2: LGHDT, YNNKEL (reference sequence).

This clonotype was picked up a small number of times. The gene calls are TRBV7-9 and TRBJ2-7; 8 bases fit TRBD2. The CDR3 is made up of 15 amino acids. Germline V lookup: CDR1 SEHNR, CDR2 FQNEAQ (reference sequence). V lost 7 bases and J lost 0; bases outside the gene matches: 8. The CDR3 DNA is TGTGCCAGCACCGGGAGGGAGGCCAGCTCCTACGAGCAGTACTTC. Translation gives CASTGREASSYEQYF.

The chain uses TRBV7-9 and TRBJ2-5; 8 nucleotides agree with TRBD2. J gave up 2 bases and V 8 bases, and 10 bases lay outside the gene matches. Germline V lookup: CDR1 SEHNR, CDR2 FQNEAQ (reference sequence). This CDR3 spans 15 amino acids. The CDR3 sequence: CASRGTAGGQETQYF. The CDR3 region has the DNA TGTGCCAGCCGAGGGACCGCGGGAGGTCAAGAGACCCAGTACTTC.

This clonotype was observed once. The chain recombines TRBV12-3 or TRBV12-4 with TRBJ2-1; 15 nucleotides line up with TRBD2. After removal of 8 bases from V and 6 bases from J, the junction contained 8 bases not matched to a gene. CDR3 length equals 16 residues. CDR3 loop: CASGLAGGGASNEQFF. The CDR3 DNA is TGTGCCAGCGGACTAGCGGGGGGGGGAGCCTCCAATGAGCAGTTCTTC.

This clonotype was detected only a few times. The chain links TRBV2 to TRBJ1-5; D may be TRBD1 (6 bases). The CDR3 runs to 14 residues. CDR1 is SNHLY, CDR2 FYNNEI, per germline. V was clipped by 2 bases and J by 1 base, with 6 bases between them. The DNA for the CDR3 is TGTGCCAGCAGTGAACAGGGGAGCAATCAGCCCCAGCATTTT. The encoded protein is CASSEQGSNQPQHF.

The sample holds one count of this clonotype. One end of the junction is discordant with germline, which a read error may explain. This rearrangement joins TRBV11-3 to TRBJ2-7; weak D call: TRBD2 (6 bases). Germline V gene data show CDR1 as SGHNT and CDR2 as YENEEA. The CDR3 is made up of 14 amino acids. In DNA, the CDR3 is TGCGCCAGCAGCTTAGTCGGGGGAGTGGGTGAGCAGTACTTC. Its protein is CASSLVGGVGEQYF. The variable domain in full, with the rest retrieved from reference TRBV11-3 and TRBJ2-7, is EAGVVQSPRYKIIEKKQPVAFWCNPISGHNTLYWYLQNLGQGPELLIRYENEEAVDDSQLPKDRFSAERLKGVDSTLKIQPAELGDSAVYLCASSLVGGVGEQYFGPGTRLTVT.

The chain is built from TRBV4-1 and TRBJ2-3, with 11 bases identical to TRBD2. This CDR3 is built from 16 residues. V lost 1 base to trimming and J lost 6 bases; unmatched junction nucleotides: 6. Germline-derived CDR1 and CDR2 are MGHRA and YSYEKL. In nucleotides, the CDR3 is TGCGCCAGCAGCCAAGTACTAGCGGGAGTGGGGGATACGCAGTATTTT. This sequence encodes CASSQVLAGVGDTQYF.

This chain joins TRBV11-1 and TRBJ2-3; 11 bases map to TRBD1. Losses at the gene ends were 2 bases for V and 2 bases for J; bases not matched to a gene: 9. The length of the CDR3 is 18 residues. Germline values: CDR1 SGHAT, CDR2 FQDESV (reference sequence). The CDR3 sequence is CASSLFFLDRGHTDTQYF. The CDR3 DNA follows: TGTGCCAGCAGCTTATTCTTTTTGGACAGGGGGCACACAGATACGCAGTATTTT.

V is TRBV5-1 and J is TRBJ1-1; D is ambiguous. Germline CDR1 and CDR2: SGHRS and YFSETQ. The CDR3 consists of 14 residues. Trimming removed 1 base from V and 0 bases from J, with 7 bases in between. In DNA form, the CDR3 reads TGCGCCAGCAGCTTGCTGGGCCTGAACACTGAAGCTTTCTTT. Amino acid sequence: CASSLLGLNTEAFF.

V is TRBV4-1 and J is TRBJ2-7; 9 nucleotides align to TRBD2. The CDR3 consists of 14 residues. The V gene's germline CDR1 is MGHRA and CDR2 YSYEKL. The V gene end was trimmed by 4 bases and the J gene end by 6 bases; junction bases not matched to a gene: 7. Here the CDR3 reads CASSRIAGEGEQYF. CDR3 nucleotides: TGCGCCAGCAGCCGCATAGCGGGAGAAGGCGAGCAGTACTTC.

This clonotype was observed many times. A much larger clone is a single base away; this may be a read error. The chain recombines TRBV5-1 with TRBJ1-3, with TRBD1 as a possible D gene (6 bases). Germline lookup yields CDR1 SGHRS and CDR2 YFSETQ. This CDR3 spans 16 amino acids. The V gene lost 0 bases and the J gene lost 0 bases, with 10 bases spanning the gap. CDR3 in DNA: TGCGCCAGCAGCTTGGGGGGGCCTAGCTCTGGAAACACCATATATTTT. Its translation is CASSLGGPSSGNTIYF.

V usage is TRBV4-1 and J usage is TRBJ2-2; tentative D call: TRBD2 (5 bases). The V end was cut by 4 bases, the J end by 5 bases, with 17 bases between. The CDR3 loop spans 16 amino acids. Germline V CDR1 and CDR2: MGHRA, YSYEKL. The CDR3 region has the DNA TGCGCCAGCAGCCGAGAAGGGCGGGCCGAAACCGGGGAGCTGTTTTTT. It translates to CASSREGRAETGELFF.

The CDR3 loop is CASSGGTSGGAGEQFF. The CDR3 DNA reads TGTGCCAGCAGTGGCGGGACTAGCGGGGGGGCGGGTGAGCAGTTCTTC. J is TRBJ2-1 and V is TRBV6-4; TRBD2 matches 16 bases. Germline lookup yields CDR1 MRHNA and CDR2 SNTAGT. Unmatched junction bases numbered 6, after V lost 4 bases and J lost 9 bases. The CDR3 is 16 amino acids.

The rearrangement uses TRBV7-9 and TRBJ2-7, with TRBD1 identical over 10 bases. The CDR3 contains 15 residues. Looked up from germline, CDR1 is SEHNR and CDR2 is FQNEAQ (reference sequence). V shed 1 base and J 4 bases; nucleotides not matched to a gene: 4. As DNA, the CDR3 is TGTGCCAGCAGCTTAGGGTGGGACAGGGGTTACGAGCAGTACTTC. Its translation is CASSLGWDRGYEQYF. Complete variable domain (other parts from reference TRBV7-9 and TRBJ2-7): DTGVSQNPRHKITKRGQNVTFRCDPISEHNRLYWYRQTLGQGPEFLTYFQNEAQLEKSRLLSDRFSAERPKGSFSTLEIQRTEQGDSAMYLCASSLGWDRGYEQYFGPGTRLTVT.

The table lists this clonotype with a few counts. The conserved phenylalanine or tryptophan normally closing the CDR3 is absent here, so this likely arose from a read error. The limits of the CDR3 on the DNA are not certain, so only TCRdb's listed CDR3 is given. J is TRBJ1-4 and V is TRBV20-1; TRBD1 is the table's D call and was not checked against the DNA. Germline-derived CDR1 and CDR2 are DFQATT and SNEGSKA (reference sequence). The CDR3 length equals 9 residues, ends included. This CDR3 reads CSASPGTFY.

The table lists this clonotype with a count of one. The chain couples TRBV6-8 to TRBJ2-5; 15 bases fit TRBD2. CDR1 and CDR2 (germline): MNHGY, SAAAGT. CDR3 size: 14 residues. The J segment lost 5 bases and the V segment lost 5 bases, leaving 0 bases of the junction unmatched. The CDR3: CASSGTSGGETQYF. In DNA form, the CDR3 reads TGTGCCAGCAGTGGGACTAGCGGGGGGGAGACCCAGTACTTC.

V and J are TRBV5-1 and TRBJ2-5; D possibly corresponds to TRBD2 (6 bases). CDR3 length: 12 residues. V dropped 5 bases and J dropped 4 bases, with 9 bases sitting between them. The germline V gene encodes CDR1 SGHRS and CDR2 YFSETQ. CDR3 bases: TGCGCCAGCAGTAATAGCGGAGAGACCCAGTACTTC. It codes for CASSNSGETQYF.

The J gene is TRBJ2-1, the V gene TRBV7-3; D uncertain. The length of the CDR3 is 15 residues. Trimming took off 4 bases at V and 6 bases at J, with 16 bases between the two ends. The germline CDR1 and CDR2 sequences are SGHTA and FQGTGA. Written as DNA, the CDR3 is TGTGCCAGCAGCTGGTCCAGGTACAAACGCAATGAGCAGTTCTTC. This sequence encodes CASSWSRYKRNEQFF.

As DNA, the CDR3 is TGTGCCAGCAGGGTGATGAGTTACAATGAGCAGTATTTT. Translated: CASRVMSYNEQYF. The chain has TRBV6-1 and TRBJ2-3, with D uncertain. The CDR3 sequence is 13 residues long. Germline V gives CDR1 MNHNS, CDR2 SASEGT. V gave up 6 bases and J gave up 11 bases, with 18 bases separating them.

This clonotype is medium-sized (0.01 to 0.1%) in the sample. The chain carries TRBV10-1 and TRBJ2-3; D remains unclear. Germline CDR1 is WNHNN and CDR2 is SYGVQD (reference sequence). This CDR3 contains 11 residues. Trimming shortened V by 8 bases and J by 4 bases, and 7 bases separated the two germline ends. DNA for the CDR3: TGCGCCAGCGGATCCGCAGATACGCAGTATTTT. Amino acid sequence: CASGSADTQYF.

V and J are TRBV19 and TRBJ1-1; tentatively, D is TRBD1 (5 bases). Per the germline V gene, CDR1 is LNHDA and CDR2 is SQIVND (reference sequence). The V and J ends lost 9 bases and 5 bases respectively, with 22 bases between them. This CDR3 spans 15 amino acids. The CDR3 region has the DNA TGTGCCAGCAGACTGACTAGCGGGGGTAAGACTGAAGCTTTCTTT. This sequence encodes CASRLTSGGKTEAFF.

By frequency in the sample, this clonotype is medium-sized. The chain is built from TRBV20-1 and TRBJ2-1; 14 nucleotides align to TRBD2. The CDR3 runs 17 residues. V gave up 6 bases and J gave up 0 bases; unmatched junction bases: 7. Germline V gene sequence: CDR1 DFQATT, CDR2 SNEGSKA (reference sequence). CDR3 DNA sequence: TGCAGTGCCTGGACTAGCGGGAGGTCTTCCTCCTACAATGAGCAGTTCTTC. The encoded protein is CSAWTSGRSSSYNEQFF.

In its sample, this clonotype was seen many times. It is unclear where the CDR3 begins or ends on the DNA, so no DNA is shown, and the CDR3 is as TCRdb lists it. The gene calls are TRBV7-5 and TRBJ1-6. TRBV7-5 constitutes a pseudogene. The CDR3 region is 18 residues in length, termini included. The chain's CDR3 is CISVSEAFDGPMGSPLHF.

This chain joins TRBV7-2 and TRBJ1-4; D possibly corresponds to TRBD1 (6 bases). Germline assignment: CDR1 SGHTA and CDR2 FQGNSA. This CDR3 contains 15 residues. Trimming took off 5 bases at V and 5 bases at J, with 15 bases between the two ends. Written as DNA, the CDR3 is TGTGCCAGCAGCACAGTAGCGGGACAAAATGAAAAACTGTTTTTT. Amino acids: CASSTVAGQNEKLFF.

V and J are TRBV6-5 and TRBJ2-7; 7 bases are a match to TRBD2. Germline values: CDR1 MNHEY, CDR2 SVGAGI. V lost 4 bases and J lost 7; bases outside the gene matches: 10. CDR3 size: 14 residues. The CDR3 DNA reads as TGTGCCAGCAGTTGGCGGGGGAGCTCCCAAGAGCAGTACTTC. The encoded protein is CASSWRGSSQEQYF.

The chain employs TRBV20-1 and TRBJ1-3; no firm D call. Germline CDR1 is DFQATT and CDR2 is SNEGSKA (reference sequence). The CDR3 covers 12 residues. V was trimmed by 5 bases and J by 8 bases, leaving 13 bases between them. DNA of the CDR3: TGCAGTGCTCCGTTCGCGGGAGACACCATATATTTT. Translation: CSAPFAGDTIYF.

The rearrangement joins TRBV19 to TRBJ2-7; 10 bases line up with TRBD2. The CDR3 has 13 amino acids. Trimming took 9 bases from V and 4 from J; bases not matched to a gene: 6. In germline, CDR1 is LNHDA, CDR2 SQIVND (reference sequence). CDR3 residues: CASQQLAGYEQYF. DNA of the CDR3: TGTGCCAGCCAACAACTAGCGGGGTACGAGCAGTACTTC.

This chain uses TRBV5-6 with TRBJ1-1; 7 bases are a match to TRBD1. The CDR3 totals 15 residues. Germline V gene sequence: CDR1 SGHDT, CDR2 YYEEEE. V shed 3 bases and J 7 bases; nucleotides not matched to a gene: 12. In DNA form, the CDR3 reads TGTGCCAGCAGCTCACCAAGGTGGGACAGAGGTGAAGCTTTCTTT. It codes for CASSSPRWDRGEAFF.